A selection of T cell receptor beta chains follows, all from one sample in a study of T-cell memory formation after mild COVID-19. TCRdb re-derived calls from the 5' RACE reads in MiXCR, one entry per CDR3 protein. The table has 300,000 to 400,000 distinct CDR3 sequences, about 16% seen once. The sequencing sample was made of PBMCs or a T cell subset sorted from them (not recorded which). The receptors derive from a young man who had mild COVID-19 (a few samples of this study predate the infection). Cell type and time point are not known. The CDR3 runs from the conserved cysteine through the conserved F or W. The D gene is left open where the match is weak. Size tells how often a clone was seen (once, few, many) or the class of an expanded clone, and some rows leave it out.

j_call | clone_size | v_call | d_call | cdr3_nt | cdr3_aa
TRBJ2-3 | many | TRBV4-2 | TRBD2 | TGTGCCAGCAGCCAAGACCCCGGGACTAGCGGATTCACAGATACGCAGTATTTT | CASSQDPGTSGFTDTQYF
TRBJ2-1 | few | TRBV20-1 | . | TGCAGTCCCTTTTTCAATGAGCAGTTCTTC | CSPFFNEQFF
TRBJ2-1 | few | TRBV7-6 | TRBD2 | TGTGCCAGCAGCTCCCCAGCCGGGACTAGCGGGGGGGCCTTCCCTCGTGAGCAGTTCTTC | CASSSPAGTSGGAFPREQFF
TRBJ2-3 | many | TRBV6-5 | TRBD2 | TGTGCCAGCAGTCAAACTAGCGGGGGGGCCCGCACAGATACGCAGTATTTT | CASSQTSGGARTDTQYF
TRBJ1-4 | . | TRBV3-1 | . | TGTGCCAGCAGCCAACAGCCCGGGGGCGAAGAAAAACTGTTTTTT | CASSQQPGGEEKLFF
TRBJ1-3 | few | TRBV7-2 | . | TGTGCCAGCACCCACAGGCTCAGCTCTGGAAACACCATATATTTT | CASTHRLSSGNTIYF
TRBJ2-2 | many | TRBV5-1 | . | TGCGCCAGCAGCTTGGCCGGGACTTCGAACACCGGGGAGCTGTTTTTT | CASSLAGTSNTGELFF
TRBJ2-3 | . | TRBV7-9 | TRBD2 | TGTGCCAGCAGCCGACCGGGACTAGCGGGGGCCCTAGATACGCAGTATTTT | CASSRPGLAGALDTQYF
TRBJ1-5 | . | TRBV7-8 | TRBD1 | TGTGCCAGCAGCTTAGGCCTAGGGACAGATATCAATCAGCCCCAGCATTTT | CASSLGLGTDINQPQHF
TRBJ2-5 | . | TRBV20-1 | . | TGCAGTGCTAGCGCAGGCCAAGAGACCCAGTACTTC | CSASAGQETQYF
TRBJ1-5 | few | TRBV6-2/TRBV6-3 | . | TGTGCCAGCAGTAACAGGGAATCCAATCAGCCCCAGCATTTT | CASSNRESNQPQHF
TRBJ1-2 | few | TRBV28 | . | TGTGCCAGCACCCTCACCCGGGACACTGAGGTGCGCGATGGCTACACCTTC | CASTLTRDTEVRDGYTF
TRBJ2-7 | many | TRBV29-1 | TRBD1 | TGCAGCGTTGACGACAGGGGCGACGAGCAGTACTTC | CSVDDRGDEQYF
TRBJ2-7 | . | TRBV7-6 | . | TGTGCCAGCAGCTTAGCTCCGGGCAGAGACCACGAGCAGTACTTC | CASSLAPGRDHEQYF
TRBJ1-1 | few | TRBV7-2 | TRBD1 | TGTGCCAGCAGCACCGACAGGGGGCAAGCTTTCTTT | CASSTDRGQAFF
TRBJ1-2 | . | TRBV6-2/TRBV6-3 | TRBD1 | TGTGCCAGCGGGACAGCTCCGTATGGCTACACCTTC | CASGTAPYGYTF
TRBJ2-1 | . | TRBV14 | TRBD2 | TGTGCCAGCAGGGCGGGGGGGATCTCCTACAATGAGCAGTTCTTC | CASRAGGISYNEQFF
TRBJ1-6 | few | TRBV20-1 | TRBD1 | TGCAGTGCCCGAGGGGGTTTGGGACAGGGGAATTCACCCCTCCACTTT | CSARGGLGQGNSPLHF